The 26 T cell receptor beta chains below were found in one sample sequenced in a study of neurological immune-mediated disorders. Using its own MiXCR run on the 5' RACE reads, TCRdb lists one record per CDR3 protein. The profile shows fewer than 35,000 distinct CDR3 sequences, approximately 4.5% of them singletons. The sequenced sample was PBMCs. Source of these receptors: a man aged 18-30 years in good health.

This clonotype was observed many times. The chain uses TRBV5-1 and TRBJ2-2; D remains unclear. Germline V gene data show CDR1 as SGHRS and CDR2 as YFSETQ. Trimming took 6 bases from V and 1 from J, leaving 7 bases between them. The length of the CDR3 is 13 residues. The chain's CDR3 is CASTEENTGELFF. CDR3 DNA: TGCGCCAGCACTGAAGAGAACACCGGGGAGCTGTTTTTT.

This clonotype was seen repeatedly, ten times or more. This chain uses TRBV12-3 or TRBV12-4 with TRBJ1-4; D remains ambiguous. The CDR3 spans 18 residues. Trimming took 2 bases from V and 3 from J, leaving 19 bases between them. CDR3 in DNA: TGTGCCAGCAGTTTAAGGAACCCTCGACTGTACTCTAATGAAAAACTGTTTTTT. Translating it yields CASSLRNPRLYSNEKLFF.

This clonotype has ten or more counts. The genes are TRBV5-1 and TRBJ1-6; TRBD1 matches 7 bases. This CDR3 contains 16 residues. Germline CDR1 is SGHRS and CDR2 is YFSETQ. V shed 3 bases, J shed 8 bases, and the junction held 11 bases outside the gene matches. The CDR3 DNA is TGCGCCAGCAGCTCCCCGACAGGGTCGGAAGATTCACCCCTCCACTTT. Translated: CASSSPTGSEDSPLHF.

This clonotype was detected many times. The V call is TRBV6-1, the J call TRBJ1-3, with 9 bases lining up with TRBD1. Germline loops: CDR1 MNHNS, CDR2 SASEGT. The V and J ends lost 4 bases and 2 bases, in that order; junction bases with no gene match: 6. The CDR3 contains 16 residues. The CDR3 sequence: CASSAERDRAGNTIYF. The DNA for the CDR3 is TGTGCCAGCAGTGCCGAACGGGACAGGGCTGGAAACACCATATATTTT.

This clonotype was picked up many times. V gene TRBV5-1 combines with J gene TRBJ2-5, with unresolved D. Germline loops: CDR1 SGHRS, CDR2 YFSETQ. V was pared by 4 bases and J by 5 bases, with 12 bases between. This CDR3 comprises 13 residues. The CDR3 DNA reads TGCGCCAGCAGCCCCCTTGGGATGGAGACCCAGTACTTC. Protein: CASSPLGMETQYF. Complete variable domain (other parts from reference TRBV5-1 and TRBJ2-5): KAGVTQTPRYLIKTRGQQVTLSCSPISGHRSVSWYQQTPGQGLQFLFEYFSETQRNKGNFPGRFSGRQFSNSRSEMNVSTLELGDSALYLCASSPLGMETQYFGPGTRLLVL.

This clonotype came up many times. The chain recombines TRBV6-2 or TRBV6-3 with TRBJ1-6; D is uncertain. Per germline, CDR1 MNHEY and CDR2 SVGEGT. The length of the CDR3 is 15 residues. Trimming shortened V by 5 bases and J by 7 bases, and 15 bases separated the two germline ends. The CDR3 here is CASSPHPSGNSPLHF. Here the CDR3 DNA reads TGTGCCAGCAGTCCTCACCCCTCTGGGAATTCACCCCTCCACTTT.

This clonotype was picked up many times. The rearrangement links TRBV6-2 or TRBV6-3 to TRBJ2-7, with 7 bases fitting TRBD1. J gave up 4 bases and V 1 base, and 4 bases lay outside the gene matches. The CDR3 has 14 residues. From germline, CDR1 is MNHEY and CDR2 SVGEGT. The CDR3 is CASSYFQGEYEQYF. The CDR3 DNA reads TGTGCCAGCAGTTACTTTCAGGGGGAGTACGAGCAGTACTTC.

This clonotype was observed at least ten times. The chain has TRBV29-1 and TRBJ2-3, with D unresolved. Germline values: CDR1 SQVTM, CDR2 ANQGSEA. This CDR3 spans 11 amino acids. The germline V and J ends were trimmed by 6 bases and 4 bases, with 8 bases remaining between them. The DNA of the CDR3 is TGCAGCGTATCAATACCAGATACGCAGTATTTT. Translated: CSVSIPDTQYF.

This clonotype was seen repeatedly, ten times or more. The V gene is TRBV19, the J gene TRBJ1-2; 8 positions match TRBD1. Trimming took 11 bases from V and 8 from J; bases not matched to a gene: 13. The germline V gene encodes CDR1 LNHDA and CDR2 SQIVND (reference sequence). This CDR3 is 13 amino acids long. The CDR3: CASARDRSSGYTF. CDR3 in DNA: TGTGCCTCGGCGAGGGACAGGTCCTCCGGCTACACCTTC.

The sample holds many counts of this clonotype. The chain has TRBV20-1 and TRBJ1-2, with 7 bases that match TRBD1. V was pared by 0 bases and J by 7 bases, with 17 bases of the junction left unmatched. This CDR3 spans 17 amino acids. Germline CDR1 and CDR2: DFQATT and SNEGSKA (reference sequence). In nucleotides, the CDR3 is TGCAGTGCTAGAGATTTATGGTGGGCGGCCAGGGGGAGTGGCTACACCTTC. Translating gives CSARDLWWAARGSGYTF.

This clonotype has a count of ten or more. The chain uses TRBV7-2 and TRBJ2-6, with D unclear. V lost 3 bases, J lost 4 bases, and 4 bases lay in between. This CDR3 is built from 13 residues. Germline V gene lookup returns CDR1 SGHTA and CDR2 FQGNSA. CDR3 protein: CASSFFGANVLTF. DNA of the CDR3: TGTGCCAGCAGCTTCTTCGGGGCCAACGTCCTGACTTTC. Full variable domain (missing parts from reference TRBV7-2 and TRBJ2-6): GAGVSQSPSNKVTEKGKDVELRCDPISGHTALYWYRQSLGQGLEFLIYFQGNSAPDKSGLPSDRFSAERTGGSVSTLTIQRTQQEDSAVYLCASSFFGANVLTFGAGSRLTVL.

This clonotype has ten or more counts. The chain recombines TRBV5-6 with TRBJ2-7; tentatively, D is TRBD2 (6 bases). Per germline, CDR1 SGHDT and CDR2 YYEEEE. This CDR3 region has 12 residues. V lost 4 bases and J lost 4, with 9 bases in between. CDR3 in amino acids: CASSREKYEQYF. The CDR3 bases are TGTGCCAGCAGCCGGGAGAAATACGAGCAGTACTTC.

This clonotype showed up many times. The gene calls are TRBV6-5 and TRBJ2-5; D may match TRBD1 or TRBD2 (5 bases each). The germline V gene has CDR1 MNHEY and CDR2 SVGAGI. Trimming left V 6 bases short and J 2 bases short, with 10 bases between. The CDR3 is 13 residues long. DNA of the CDR3: TGTGCCAGCAGGGGGGAGCCTCAAGAGACCCAGTACTTC. Amino acids: CASRGEPQETQYF.

This clonotype was seen repeatedly, ten times or more. The rearrangement uses TRBV7-6 and TRBJ2-1; 10 positions match TRBD1. The CDR3 is 17 amino acids. The V segment lost 1 base and the J segment 5 bases; nucleotides outside the gene matches: 8. Germline CDR1 is SGHVS and CDR2 is FNYEAQ. DNA of the CDR3: TGTGCCAGCAGCTTAGGTTTCGGGACAGGGGTCGACAATGAGCAGTTCTTC. As protein: CASSLGFGTGVDNEQFF.

This clonotype was counted ten times or more. CDR3 amino acids: CASRTTGELFF. The CDR3 DNA follows: TGTGCCAGCAGAACCACCGGGGAGCTGTTTTTT. The chain combines TRBV25-1 with TRBJ2-2; D remains ambiguous. V was cut by 6 bases and J by 4 bases, with 3 bases left in between. CDR3 size: 11 residues. Per germline, CDR1 MGHDK and CDR2 SYGVNS.

This clonotype occurred many times. CDR3 amino acids: CSVEPSSGGANEQFF. Written as DNA, the CDR3 is TGCAGCGTTGAACCTTCTAGCGGGGGGGCCAATGAGCAGTTCTTC. The chain recombines TRBV29-1 with TRBJ2-1; 12 bases are a match to TRBD2. The CDR3 loop spans 15 amino acids. CDR1 is SQVTM, CDR2 ANQGSEA, per germline. Losses at the gene ends were 2 bases for V and 6 bases for J; bases not matched to a gene: 5.

This clonotype was seen a handful of times. V is TRBV5-1 and J is TRBJ2-3; D is undetermined. The germline V gene encodes CDR1 SGHRS and CDR2 YFSETQ. CDR3 length equals 13 residues. Trimming left V 4 bases short and J 0 bases short, with 6 bases between. The CDR3, as DNA: TGCGCCAGCAGCGAAGGGAGCACAGATACGCAGTATTTT. Translated: CASSEGSTDTQYF.

In its sample, this clonotype is medium-sized. The chain combines TRBV20-1 with TRBJ2-7; a possible D gene is TRBD1 (5 bases). This CDR3 has 14 residues. The germline V gene has CDR1 DFQATT and CDR2 SNEGSKA (reference sequence). The V gene lost 3 bases and the J gene lost 2 bases, with 14 bases spanning the gap. The chain's CDR3 is CSASSPKGTYEQYF. Written as DNA, the CDR3 is TGCAGTGCTAGTAGCCCTAAGGGGACCTACGAGCAGTACTTC.

In this sample, this clonotype turned up many times. The chain joins TRBV5-1 to TRBJ2-2, with a tentative D call TRBD2 (5 bases). This CDR3 region has 13 residues. Germline-derived CDR1 and CDR2 are SGHRS and YFSETQ. V dropped 5 bases and J dropped 6 bases, with 11 bases sitting between them. For the CDR3, the DNA is TGCGCCAGCAGACTAATGGAGGCCGGGGAGCTGTTTTTT. Translated, it gives CASRLMEAGELFF.

Turning to this clonotype: Just one base apart from a much larger clone, this may be a read error. The chain employs TRBV20-1 and TRBJ2-3; D is possibly TRBD2 (5 bases). The CDR3 loop spans 13 amino acids. Trimming removed 5 bases from V and 4 bases from J, with 13 bases in between. Per the germline V gene, CDR1 is DFQATT and CDR2 is SNEGSKA (reference sequence). CDR3 loop: CSARGCGADTQYF. In DNA form, the CDR3 reads TGCAGTGCTCGCGGGTGTGGGGCAGATACGCAGTATTTT.

This clonotype was seen at least ten times. V gene TRBV4-3 combines with J gene TRBJ2-5; tentatively, D is TRBD2 (6 bases). The germline V gene encodes CDR1 LGHNA and CDR2 YSLEER. The CDR3 has 15 residues. Deletions cut 3 bases from V and 4 bases from J, with 15 bases between. CDR3 nucleotides: TGCGCCAGCAGCCAGGGCGGAGGGGCTGGAGAGACCCAGTACTTC. This sequence encodes CASSQGGGAGETQYF.

This clonotype was found many times. The genes are TRBV12-3 or TRBV12-4 and TRBJ2-3; the D is unclear. V was shortened by 7 bases and J by 6 bases, with 20 bases between the two germline ends. The CDR3 has 15 residues. The CDR3 spells CASTLQGSLGDTQYF. The CDR3 DNA reads TGTGCCAGCACCCTTCAAGGGTCTCTAGGGGATACGCAGTATTTT.

There are many counts of this clonotype. The gene calls are TRBV20-1 and TRBJ1-2; a possible D gene is TRBD1 (5 bases). The CDR3 sequence is 11 residues long. V lost 7 bases and J 3 bases, leaving 9 bases between the germline ends. CDR1 is DFQATT and CDR2 is SNEGSKA in the germline V gene (reference sequence). CDR3: CSGLTDYGYTF. The DNA of the CDR3 is TGCAGTGGGTTGACAGACTATGGCTACACCTTC.

This clonotype was recorded many times. The chain is built from TRBV20-1 and TRBJ1-1, with 9 bases that match TRBD1. The CDR3 contains 13 residues. CDR1 and CDR2 from the germline V gene are DFQATT and SNEGSKA (reference sequence). Trimming took 6 bases from V and 3 from J; bases not matched to a gene: 5. The CDR3 here is CSAPRQGDTEAFF. The CDR3 DNA sequence: TGCAGTGCCCCTAGACAGGGGGACACTGAAGCTTTCTTT.

Here the CDR3 reads CASSHIGQGAFETQYF. As DNA, the CDR3 is TGTGCCAGCAGCCATATAGGGCAGGGTGCATTCGAGACCCAGTACTTC. This chain connects TRBV5-6 to TRBJ2-5, with D perhaps TRBD1 (5 bases). V was trimmed by 4 bases and J by 5 bases, leaving 21 bases between them. The germline CDR1 and CDR2 sequences are SGHDT and YYEEEE. CDR3 length: 16 amino acids.

At least ten counts were recorded for this clonotype. The CDR3 loop reads CASSLHFAEQYF. In DNA, the CDR3 is TGCGCCAGCAGCTTGCACTTCGCCGAGCAGTACTTC. The gene calls are TRBV5-1 and TRBJ2-7; D gene ambiguous. Trimming left V 1 base short and J 6 bases short, with 8 bases between. The CDR3 covers 12 residues. Per germline, CDR1 SGHRS and CDR2 YFSETQ. The full variable domain, rest sourced from reference TRBV5-1 and TRBJ2-7, is KAGVTQTPRYLIKTRGQQVTLSCSPISGHRSVSWYQQTPGQGLQFLFEYFSETQRNKGNFPGRFSGRQFSNSRSEMNVSTLELGDSALYLCASSLHFAEQYFGPGTRLTVT.